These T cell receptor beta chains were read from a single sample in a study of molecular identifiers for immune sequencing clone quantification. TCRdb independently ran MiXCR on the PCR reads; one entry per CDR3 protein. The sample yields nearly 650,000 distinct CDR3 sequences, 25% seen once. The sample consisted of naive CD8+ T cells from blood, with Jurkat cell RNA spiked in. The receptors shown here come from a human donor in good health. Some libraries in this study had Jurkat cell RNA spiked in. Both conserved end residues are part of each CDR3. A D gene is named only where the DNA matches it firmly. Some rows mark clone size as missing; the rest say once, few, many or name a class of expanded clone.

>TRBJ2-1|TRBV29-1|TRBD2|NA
CSVPGLAGLSSYNEQFF
TGCAGCGTTCCGGGACTAGCGGGTCTCAGCTCCTACAATGAGCAGTTCTTC
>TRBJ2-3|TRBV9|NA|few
CASSTPEEGGALTDTQYF
TGTGCCAGCAGCACCCCCGAAGAGGGGGGGGCCTTGACAGATACGCAGTATTTT
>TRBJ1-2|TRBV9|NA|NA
CASSLATGTLNGYTF
TGTGCCAGCAGCCTCGCTACCGGGACACTGAATGGCTACACCTTC
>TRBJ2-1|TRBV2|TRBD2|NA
CASRGLDSSDEQFF
TGTGCCAGCAGGGGACTAGATTCCTCTGATGAGCAGTTCTTC
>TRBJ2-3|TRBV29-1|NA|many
CSVEYGDGVPDTQYF
TGCAGCGTTGAATATGGGGACGGAGTCCCAGATACGCAGTATTTT
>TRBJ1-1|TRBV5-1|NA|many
CASRGDTEAFF
TGCGCCAGCAGGGGAGACACTGAAGCTTTCTTT
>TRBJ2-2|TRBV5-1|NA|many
CASSLNGGELFF
TGCGCCAGCAGCTTAAACGGCGGGGAGCTGTTTTTT
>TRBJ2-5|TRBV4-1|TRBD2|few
CASSQVYAGGQETQYF
TGCGCCAGCAGCCAAGTTTATGCGGGAGGGCAAGAGACCCAGTACTTC
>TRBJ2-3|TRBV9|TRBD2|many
CASSHSGGADTQYF
TGTGCCAGCAGCCACAGCGGGGGGGCTGATACGCAGTATTTT
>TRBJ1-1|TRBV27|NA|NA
CASSSGQTTVAFF
TGTGCCAGCAGTTCCGGACAGACCACTGTAGCTTTCTTT